The 30 T cell receptor beta chains reported below all come from one sample, sequenced in a study of cytomegalovirus exposure and HLA in healthy donors. Amplification used 60 Vbeta primers and 13 Jbeta primers. Only in-frame clones appear in the TCRdb table, and some are missing; sequencing was by immunoSEQ multiplex PCR. This table has 150,000 to 180,000 clones, more than 75% appearing once. The sample comprised PBMCs. All receptors come from a man aged 25 to 40 in good health and CMV-seropositive.

V usage is TRBV19 and J usage is TRBJ2-7; possibly TRBD1 for D (6 bases). Germline values: CDR1 LNHDA, CDR2 SQIVND (reference sequence). V lost 6 bases and J lost 3, with 18 bases in between. The CDR3 has 15 amino acids. This chain's CDR3 is CASSGTPVVGYEQYF. In nucleotides, the CDR3 is TGTGCCAGTAGCGGGACACCCGTCGTAGGCTACGAGCAGTACTTC.

This clone was seen only once. V is TRBV4-2 and J is TRBJ2-7, with 7 bases fitting TRBD1. The ends lost 4 bases at V and 3 bases at J; junction bases unmatched: 9. The CDR3 length is 15 residues. Germline lookup yields CDR1 LGHNA and CDR2 YNFKEQ. CDR3 bases: TGTGCCAGCAGCCGGACGGACAGGCCCGGCTACGAGCAGTACTTC. Its protein is CASSRTDRPGYEQYF.

This clone appeared once. The V gene is TRBV9, the J gene TRBJ2-3; D may be TRBD1 (6 bases). V was cut by 0 bases and J by 6 bases, with 14 bases left in between. Germline values: CDR1 SGDLS, CDR2 YYNGEE. The CDR3 spans 15 residues. This CDR3 is CASSVGGGPLDTQYF. CDR3 sequence (DNA): TGTGCCAGCAGCGTAGGTGGGGGCCCGCTGGATACGCAGTATTTT.

This clone was picked up a small number of times. The chain links TRBV5-1 to TRBJ2-7, with TRBD2 as a possible D gene (6 bases). This CDR3 is built from 15 residues. Trimming left V 4 bases short and J 3 bases short, with 17 bases between. Germline lookup yields CDR1 SGHRS and CDR2 YFSETQ. The CDR3 loop is CASSPEIAALYEQYF. The CDR3 DNA reads as TGCGCCAGCAGCCCCGAGATAGCGGCACTCTACGAGCAGTACTTC.

The rearrangement uses TRBV7-3 and TRBJ1-1; tentatively, D is TRBD1 (6 bases). The germline V and J ends were trimmed by 3 bases and 0 bases, with 11 bases remaining between them. Germline loops: CDR1 SGHTA, CDR2 FQGTGA. The CDR3 is 15 residues long. The CDR3 spells CASSLTGAVNTEAFF. The CDR3 DNA follows: TGTGCCAGCAGCTTGACAGGAGCTGTGAACACTGAAGCTTTCTTT.

This clone was seen more than once but under ten times. As DNA, the CDR3 is TGTGCCAGCAGCTTTCTCCTCTCCTACGAGCAGTACTTC. Translating gives CASSFLLSYEQYF. The rearrangement joins TRBV7-2 to TRBJ2-7; D unclear. The V end was cut by 3 bases, the J end by 0 bases, with 6 bases between. The CDR3 is 13 residues long. CDR1 and CDR2 from the germline V gene are SGHTA and FQGNSA.

In this sample, this clone is medium-sized. The CDR3 protein is CSVAEDRGYEQYF. The CDR3 bases are TGCAGCGTTGCTGAAGACAGGGGCTACGAGCAGTACTTC. This rearrangement joins TRBV29-1 to TRBJ2-7; 8 nucleotides match TRBD1. V shed 4 bases, J shed 3 bases, and the junction held 5 bases outside the gene matches. Germline assignment: CDR1 SQVTM and CDR2 ANQGSEA. The CDR3 extends over 13 amino acids.

This clone has a handful of counts. V usage is TRBV7-8 and J usage is TRBJ2-7, with D maybe TRBD2 (7 bases). Germline CDR1 is SGHVS and CDR2 is FQNEAQ. The CDR3 totals 15 residues. Trimming cost V 1 base and J 3 bases, with 13 bases left between them. The CDR3 spells CASSLEGGIGYEQYF. In DNA form, the CDR3 reads TGTGCCAGCAGCTTAGAGGGGGGGATTGGCTACGAGCAGTACTTC.

This chain joins TRBV2 and TRBJ2-1, with 12 bases aligning to TRBD2. The CDR3 contains 15 residues. Germline CDR1 reads SNHLY; CDR2 reads FYNNEI. V gave up 6 bases and J gave up 4 bases; unmatched junction bases: 4. The CDR3, as DNA: TGTGCCAGCAGAGTACTAGCGGGAGGATACAATGAGCAGTTCTTC. It encodes CASRVLAGGYNEQFF.

DNA of the CDR3: TGCGCCAGCACCCCGTGGGGGGGCGAGGGAGACGAGACCCAGTACTTC. This gives the protein CASTPWGGEGDETQYF. V is TRBV5-1 and J is TRBJ2-5, with D perhaps matching TRBD2 (7 bases). The CDR3 spans 16 residues. The germline gives CDR1 SGHRS, CDR2 YFSETQ. V was shortened by 6 bases and J by 5 bases, with 23 bases between the two germline ends.

The chain carries TRBV5-5 and TRBJ2-5, with TRBD2 matching over 10 bases. Per germline, CDR1 SGHKS and CDR2 YYEKEE (reference sequence). CDR3 length: 15 amino acids. Germline trimming cut 0 bases from V and 5 bases from J; bases unmatched to any gene: 4. CDR3 region: CASSLVLAGVETQYF. CDR3 nucleotide sequence: TGTGCCAGCAGCTTGGTTCTAGCGGGAGTGGAGACCCAGTACTTC. The full variable domain, rest sourced from reference TRBV5-5 and TRBJ2-5, is DAGVTQSPTHLIKTRGQQVTLRCSPISGHKSVSWYQQVLGQGPQFIFQYYEKEERGRGNFPDRFSARQFPNYSSELNVNALLLGDSALYLCASSLVLAGVETQYFGPGTRLLVL.

The gene calls are TRBV18 and TRBJ2-1, with a tentative D call TRBD2 (6 bases). CDR1 and CDR2 from the germline V gene are KGHSH and LQKENI. This CDR3 has 15 amino acids. V lost 3 bases, J lost 7 bases, and 16 bases lay in between. The CDR3 DNA reads TGTGCCAGCTCACCCGGACTACAAACCGTTAATGAGCAGTTCTTC. The encoded protein is CASSPGLQTVNEQFF. Drawing the rest from reference TRBV18 and TRBJ2-1, the complete variable domain is NAGVMQNPRHLVRRRGQEARLRCSPMKGHSHVYWYRQLPEEGLKFMVYLQKENIIDESGMPKERFSAEFPKEGPSILRIQQVVRGDSAAYFCASSPGLQTVNEQFFGPGTRLTVL.

The chain recombines TRBV27 with TRBJ1-1; 8 bases map to TRBD1. J was trimmed by 1 base and V by 2 bases; bases with no gene match: 15. Germline V gene data show CDR1 as MNHEY and CDR2 as SMNVEV (reference sequence). This CDR3 spans 19 amino acids. The CDR3 nucleotides read TGTGCCAGCAGTTTAGTTCCACCGACAGGGGTAGGACGGAACACTGAAGCTTTCTTT. Translated, it gives CASSLVPPTGVGRNTEAFF.

The rearrangement links TRBV7-9 to TRBJ2-7, with TRBD1 identical over 7 bases. The CDR3 has 15 amino acids. V lost 4 bases and J lost 0; bases outside the gene matches: 6. The V gene's germline CDR1 is SEHNR and CDR2 FQNEAQ (reference sequence). The DNA of the CDR3 is TGTGCCAGCAGCTCGACGGGACAGAACTCCTACGAGCAGTACTTC. Its translation is CASSSTGQNSYEQYF.

This clone appeared once. The chain couples TRBV5-4 to TRBJ2-5; tentatively, D is TRBD1 (6 bases). CDR1 SGHNT and CDR2 YYREEE come from the germline V gene (reference sequence). V was pared by 4 bases and J by 2 bases, with 21 bases between. The CDR3 is 17 amino acids. The CDR3 region is CASSGRGGGLIQETQYF. CDR3 DNA: TGTGCCAGCAGCGGAAGAGGTGGGGGCCTTATTCAAGAGACCCAGTACTTC.

The chain employs TRBV11-2 and TRBJ2-1; 10 nucleotides agree with TRBD2. The CDR3 runs to 16 residues. Per the germline V gene, CDR1 is SGHAT and CDR2 is FQNNGV. Trimming removed 6 bases from V and 1 base from J; junction bases left unmatched: 6. The DNA for the CDR3 is TGTGCCAGCAGATCTAGCGGGAGACGGTCCTACAATGAGCAGTTCTTC. Protein product: CASRSSGRRSYNEQFF.

The J gene is TRBJ1-5, the V gene TRBV4-1; TRBD1 matches 7 bases. V was pared by 0 bases and J by 6 bases, with 11 bases of the junction left unmatched. The CDR3 consists of 17 residues. Germline CDR1 and CDR2: MGHRA and YSYEKL. The DNA for the CDR3 is TGCGCCAGCAGCCAAGAATCTTTGGCAGGGGGGACTCAGCCCCAGCATTTT. Translated, it gives CASSQESLAGGTQPQHF.

V is TRBV19 and J is TRBJ1-2; D might be TRBD1 (6 bases). Trimming took off 9 bases at V and 4 bases at J, with 12 bases between the two ends. The V gene's germline CDR1 is LNHDA and CDR2 SQIVND (reference sequence). CDR3 length: 12 residues. CDR3 protein: CASRGQFYGYTF. CDR3 bases: TGTGCCAGCAGAGGACAGTTCTATGGCTACACCTTC.

V usage is TRBV5-4 and J usage is TRBJ2-5, with 8 positions matching TRBD1. The CDR3 sequence is 17 residues long. J gave up 4 bases and V 4 bases, and 15 bases lay outside the gene matches. Germline V gene sequence: CDR1 SGHNT, CDR2 YYREEE (reference sequence). DNA of the CDR3: TGTGCCAGCAGCCAATTTAGATCGACAGGGGCAGGAGAGACCCAGTACTTC. Amino acid sequence: CASSQFRSTGAGETQYF.

The V gene is TRBV28, the J gene TRBJ1-1; TRBD1 is a possible D gene (5 bases). The germline V gene has CDR1 MDHEN and CDR2 SYDVKM. V gave up 3 bases and J gave up 5 bases, with 13 bases separating them. This CDR3 has 14 residues. CDR3 region: CASSFIVQGTEAFF. CDR3 DNA: TGTGCCAGCAGTTTTATAGTCCAGGGTACTGAAGCTTTCTTT.

The gene calls are TRBV23-1 and TRBJ1-1, with a tentative D call TRBD1 (5 bases). TRBV23-1 is known as an ORF, though its function is uncertain. V lost 0 bases and J 3 bases, leaving 5 bases between the germline ends. The CDR3 extends over 13 amino acids. The CDR3 region is CASSQSGHTEAFF. DNA for the CDR3: TGCGCCAGCAGTCAATCGGGGCACACTGAAGCTTTCTTT.

This clone was observed a handful of times. The V gene is TRBV7-9, the J gene TRBJ2-2, with 11 bases that match TRBD2. Unmatched junction bases numbered 13, after V lost 5 bases and J lost 2 bases. This CDR3 is built from 19 residues. Germline assignment: CDR1 SEHNR and CDR2 FQNEAQ (reference sequence). Here the CDR3 reads CASSPLGGLAGGNTGELFF. In DNA, the CDR3 is TGTGCCAGCAGCCCCCTAGGAGGGCTAGCGGGAGGAAACACCGGGGAGCTGTTTTTT.

V gene TRBV20-1 combines with J gene TRBJ1-2; no reliable D call. In germline, CDR1 is DFQATT, CDR2 SNEGSKA (reference sequence). The CDR3 runs 11 residues. The germline V and J ends were trimmed by 5 bases and 5 bases, with 9 bases remaining between them. CDR3 DNA: TGCAGTGCTTACGGAGTGTATGGCTACACCTTC. This translates into CSAYGVYGYTF.

The chain uses TRBV5-4 and TRBJ2-1; weak D call: TRBD1 (8 bases). Germline-derived CDR1 and CDR2 are SGHNT and YYREEE (reference sequence). Trimming pared 3 bases from V and 10 bases from J, leaving 23 bases between. This CDR3 is built from 16 residues. CDR3 coding DNA: TGTGCCAGCAGCTCGTATGACAGGGGTGGGGAGGGCGAGCAGTTCTTC. Its translation is CASSSYDRGGEGEQFF.

The rearrangement joins TRBV6-1 to TRBJ2-7, with 9 bases that match TRBD2. Germline V gene data show CDR1 as MNHNS and CDR2 as SASEGT. This CDR3 region has 15 residues. J was trimmed by 4 bases and V by 3 bases; bases with no gene match: 7. The CDR3 bases are TGTGCCAGCAGTGATGTGGCTAGCGGGAAGTACGAGCAGTACTTC. It translates to CASSDVASGKYEQYF.

J is TRBJ2-7 and V is TRBV28; D possibly corresponds to TRBD2 (5 bases). The V end lost 7 bases, the J end lost 3 bases, and 7 bases lay between the germline ends. Germline V gene sequence: CDR1 MDHEN, CDR2 SYDVKM. The CDR3 is 11 residues long. CDR3 DNA: TGTGCCAGCACACGGGGCTACGAGCAGTACTTC. As protein: CASTRGYEQYF.

The chain recombines TRBV7-6 with TRBJ2-3; tentatively, D is TRBD2 (5 bases). Per the germline V gene, CDR1 is SGHVS and CDR2 is FNYEAQ. This CDR3 has 14 residues. Deletions cut 0 bases from V and 1 base from J, with 5 bases between. For the CDR3, the DNA is TGTGCCAGCAGCTTAGCGGGAGGCACAGATACGCAGTATTTT. As protein: CASSLAGGTDTQYF.

The gene calls are TRBV28 and TRBJ2-2; weak D call: TRBD2 (6 bases). The CDR3 spans 16 residues. V was trimmed by 3 bases and J by 5 bases, leaving 16 bases between them. Germline loops: CDR1 MDHEN, CDR2 SYDVKM. CDR3 sequence (DNA): TGTGCCAGCAGTTTGCCTAACGGGAGTGCGACCGGGGAGCTGTTTTTT. Protein: CASSLPNGSATGELFF.

Comments on this clone: An end of the junction differs from the germline gene, which may be a read error. The chain joins TRBV7-2 to TRBJ1-2; D is unresolved. The CDR3 sequence is 13 residues long. The germline gives CDR1 SGHTA, CDR2 FQGNSA. CDR3 sequence: CASSPNSGYGYIF. DNA of the CDR3: TGTGCCAGCAGCCCTAACAGTGGCTATGGCTACATCTTC.

The chain joins TRBV7-9 to TRBJ2-5, with 13 nucleotides matching TRBD2. V lost 5 bases and J lost 4; bases outside the gene matches: 7. The CDR3 covers 16 residues. Germline V gives CDR1 SEHNR, CDR2 FQNEAQ (reference sequence). In DNA, the CDR3 is TGTGCCAGCAGCACCCAACTAGCGGGAGGGCGAGAGACCCAGTACTTC. This gives the protein CASSTQLAGGRETQYF.